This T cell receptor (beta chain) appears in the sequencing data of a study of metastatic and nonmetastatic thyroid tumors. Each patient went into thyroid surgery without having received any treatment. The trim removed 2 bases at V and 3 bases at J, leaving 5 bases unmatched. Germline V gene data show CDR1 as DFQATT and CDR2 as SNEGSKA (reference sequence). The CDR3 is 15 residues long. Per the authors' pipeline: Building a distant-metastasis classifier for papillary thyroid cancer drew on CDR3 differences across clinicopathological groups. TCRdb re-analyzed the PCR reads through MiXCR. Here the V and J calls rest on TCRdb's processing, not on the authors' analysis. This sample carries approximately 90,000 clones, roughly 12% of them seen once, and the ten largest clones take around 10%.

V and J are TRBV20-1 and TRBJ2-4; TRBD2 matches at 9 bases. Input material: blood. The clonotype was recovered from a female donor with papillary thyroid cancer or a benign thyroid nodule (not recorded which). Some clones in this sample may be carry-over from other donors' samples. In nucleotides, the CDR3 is TGCAGTGCTAGAAGAGCGGGGGGTAACAAAAACATTCAGTACTTC. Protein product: CSARRAGGNKNIQYF.